The clone carrying this TCR beta chain was detected only once. Its antigen is unknown. The record originates from a study of OX40 agonist ivuxolimab in advanced cancers. Study as a whole: Patients were given ivuxolimab, an antibody that agonizes OX40 (CD134).

Study-level results: Compared with CD4+, CD8+ T cells on average had more expanded clones.

Profiled with immunoSEQ multiplex PCR; TCRdb holds only in-frame clones, not every one. The repertoire holds approximately 43,000 clones, with about 87% as singletons. The sample here was CD4+ or CD8+ T cells sorted from blood, taken in a trial of the OX40 agonist ivuxolimab. The source is an adult with an advanced solid tumor such as melanoma, head and neck, liver or kidney cancer.

The CDR3 DNA follows: TGTGCCAGCAGTTCCGCCTCAGGGCGCGCTAATGAGCAGTTCTTC. Amino acids: CASSSASGRANEQFF. This rearrangement joins TRBV5-4 to TRBJ2-1; D is perhaps TRBD1 (5 bases). The V gene's germline CDR1 is SGHNT and CDR2 YYREEE (reference sequence). V lost 5 bases and J lost 7, with 19 bases in between. The CDR3 consists of 15 residues.